Presented here are 13 T cell receptor beta chains from one specimen sequenced in a study of identical twins. A single record per CDR3 protein comes from TCRdb applying MiXCR to the 5' RACE reads. This table has 500,000 to 650,000 distinct CDR3 sequences, 7% to 7.5% appearing once. Separately, the same data were catalogued under a study of yellow fever vaccine responses in identical twins.

The sequenced material came from PBMCs. All receptors derive from a woman under 30 in good health.

This clonotype turned up a few times. The V gene is TRBV4-1, the J gene TRBJ2-7, with a possible D match to TRBD1 (6 bases). Per the germline V gene, CDR1 is MGHRA and CDR2 is YSYEKL. CDR3 length equals 19 residues. V lost 0 bases, J lost 0 bases, and 21 bases lay in between. CDR3 protein: CASSQDHQLGQKSSYEQYV. The CDR3 nucleotides read TGCGCCAGCAGCCAAGATCATCAATTGGGACAAAAATCCTCCTACGAGCAGTACGTC.

This clonotype was picked up many times. The chain employs TRBV7-9 and TRBJ2-5; D might be TRBD2 (5 bases). Germline V gives CDR1 SEHNR, CDR2 FQNEAQ (reference sequence). This CDR3 is built from 14 residues. V lost 5 bases and J 4 bases, leaving 14 bases between the germline ends. Written as DNA, the CDR3 is TGTGCCAGCAGCCAGGACTTGGAAATAGAGACCCAGTACTTC. Its protein product is CASSQDLEIETQYF.

The rearrangement joins TRBV29-1 to TRBJ2-1, with a possible D match to TRBD1 (6 bases). The CDR3 is 14 residues long. Germline values: CDR1 SQVTM, CDR2 ANQGSEA. Trimming pared 7 bases from V and 1 base from J, leaving 14 bases between. The CDR3 protein is CSAFRQVSYNEQFF. The CDR3 DNA reads TGCAGCGCCTTCCGACAGGTTTCCTACAATGAGCAGTTCTTC.

The CDR3 nucleotides read TGTGCCAGCAGCCAAGAGGCCCAGCGGGAGGCCTACGAGCAGTACTTC. Translation: CASSQEAQREAYEQYF. V usage is TRBV3-1 and J usage is TRBJ2-7, with 9 bases matching TRBD2. Germline V CDR1 and CDR2: LGHDT, YNNKEL (reference sequence). V gave up 0 bases and J gave up 2 bases; unmatched junction bases: 5. The CDR3 consists of 16 residues.

The table lists this clonotype with many counts. In DNA, the CDR3 is TGCAGTGCTAGAGATTGGCAGGGAGGCACCGGGGAGCTGTTTTTT. Its translation is CSARDWQGGTGELFF. The chain joins TRBV20-1 to TRBJ2-2; D might be TRBD2 (6 bases). Germline V lookup: CDR1 DFQATT, CDR2 SNEGSKA (reference sequence). V was clipped by 0 bases and J by 4 bases, with 12 bases between them. The CDR3 sequence is 15 residues long.

V usage is TRBV2 and J usage is TRBJ1-2; 7 nucleotides agree with TRBD1. This CDR3 region has 14 residues. Germline lookup yields CDR1 SNHLY and CDR2 FYNNEI. The J segment lost 8 bases and the V segment lost 6 bases, leaving 12 bases of the junction unmatched. CDR3 sequence (DNA): TGTGCCAGCAGCCCCGAGAGACAGGGCCCGGGCTACACCTTC. Residues: CASSPERQGPGYTF.

This clonotype was detected ten times or more. This chain connects TRBV20-1 to TRBJ2-3, with TRBD1 matching over 9 bases. CDR3 length: 16 residues. The V gene end was trimmed by 3 bases and the J gene end by 1 base; junction bases not matched to a gene: 8. Germline V gene data show CDR1 as DFQATT and CDR2 as SNEGSKA (reference sequence). The CDR3 here is CSASGTWTGGTDTQYF. The CDR3 DNA follows: TGCAGTGCTAGCGGCACATGGACAGGGGGCACAGATACGCAGTATTTT.

The V gene is TRBV20-1, the J gene TRBJ2-2; D not resolved. V gave up 0 bases and J gave up 1 base, with 9 bases separating them. The V gene's germline CDR1 is DFQATT and CDR2 SNEGSKA (reference sequence). CDR3 length: 15 amino acids. CDR3 nucleotide sequence: TGCAGTGCTAGAGATGTCGGCCTGAACACCGGGGAGCTGTTTTTT. Translation gives CSARDVGLNTGELFF.

In its sample, this clonotype was seen many times. The chain couples TRBV3-1 to TRBJ1-1; 8 bases agree with TRBD1. The CDR3 has 16 amino acids. CDR1 is LGHDT, CDR2 YNNKEL, per germline (reference sequence). V was clipped by 0 bases and J by 1 base; unmatched bases: 4. CDR3 protein: CASSQDSGGANTEAFF. CDR3 nucleotides: TGTGCCAGCAGCCAAGATTCAGGGGGCGCGAACACTGAAGCTTTCTTT.

The gene calls are TRBV7-9 and TRBJ2-7; 10 bases map to TRBD1. The CDR3 extends over 14 amino acids. Germline CDR1 SEHNR, CDR2 FQNEAQ (reference sequence). The J segment lost 6 bases and the V segment lost 1 base, leaving 3 bases of the junction unmatched. Written as DNA, the CDR3 is TGTGCCAGCAGCTTAGTGCGGACAGGGGGCGAGCAGTACTTC. This gives the protein CASSLVRTGGEQYF.

This clonotype was counted ten times or more. J is TRBJ1-2 and V is TRBV6-5; D ambiguous. Germline CDR1 MNHEY, CDR2 SVGAGI. Trimming removed 2 bases from V and 6 bases from J, with 7 bases in between. The CDR3 extends over 12 amino acids. The CDR3 DNA is TGTGCCAGCAGTTACGCAGGACATGGCTACACCTTC. Translating it yields CASSYAGHGYTF.

This sequence joins TRBV4-1 and TRBJ1-2; no reliable D call. CDR1 and CDR2 (germline): MGHRA, YSYEKL. The CDR3 has 13 residues. V was shortened by 0 bases and J by 5 bases, with 7 bases between the two germline ends. CDR3 sequence: CASSQEAVYGYTF. In DNA form, the CDR3 reads TGCGCCAGCAGCCAAGAAGCAGTTTATGGCTACACCTTC.

This clonotype was observed at least ten times. V usage is TRBV6-5 and J usage is TRBJ1-1; 7 nucleotides line up with TRBD1. The CDR3 totals 16 residues. Trimming at V came to 0 bases and at J to 5 bases, leaving 9 bases not matched to a gene. Germline CDR1 and CDR2: MNHEY and SVGAGI. This CDR3 reads CASSYSYGNRGTEAFF. The CDR3 DNA reads as TGTGCCAGCAGTTACTCCTACGGAAACAGGGGAACTGAAGCTTTCTTT.